This TCR beta chain derives from a study of human T cells and chemical hapten exposure. Via MiXCR, TCRdb re-called the RACE reads, giving one row per CDR3 protein. The data show some 120,000 distinct CDR3 sequences, about 12% seen once. The CDR3 is 13 residues long. Germline CDR1 and CDR2: MDHEN and SYDVKM. V was clipped by 10 bases and J by 2 bases, with 13 bases between them. Regarding time point: patch test 1, 2 weeks after DPC sensitization. Treatment in this sample: therapeutic diphenylcyclopropenone sensitization with weekly scalp DPC. This clonotype occurred many times. This specimen consisted of whole blood, obtained in connection with sensitization to the hapten diphenylcyclopropenone (DPC). The sequence was collected from a woman in her 50s with alopecia areata. Some clones in this sample may be carry-over from other donors' samples. The rearrangement links TRBV28 to TRBJ2-3; D may match TRBD1 or TRBD2 (5 bases each). The CDR3 loop is CATVGPNTDTQYF. The CDR3 DNA sequence: TGTGCCACCGTGGGACCGAACACAGATACGCAGTATTTT.